One sample yielded the 23 T cell receptor beta chains listed below, sequenced in a study of blood T cell repertoires in COVID-19. TCRdb's table, derived via immunoSEQ multiplex PCR, lists solely in-frame clones and lacks some. Of more than 300,000 clones listed, roughly 86% are singletons. The specimen sequenced was peripheral blood. These receptor sequences come from a woman between 65 and 79 years old with COVID-19, enrolled during active disease.

The gene calls are TRBV27 and TRBJ1-1; no definite D call. The CDR3 sequence is 14 residues long. Germline lookup yields CDR1 MNHEY and CDR2 SMNVEV (reference sequence). V shed 5 bases and J shed 3 bases, with 13 bases lying between them. The CDR3 DNA is TGTGCCAGCAGTCTCTCCCTGGGAGACACTGAAGCTTTCTTT. Translating gives CASSLSLGDTEAFF.

The chain combines TRBV10-3 with TRBJ2-1; TRBD1 matches 10 bases. V lost 5 bases to trimming and J lost 8 bases; unmatched junction nucleotides: 6. CDR3 length equals 14 residues. Germline lookup yields CDR1 ENHRY and CDR2 SYGVKD. CDR3 sequence reads: CAISLTGGPDEQFF. The DNA of the CDR3 is TGTGCCATCAGTTTGACAGGGGGCCCGGATGAGCAGTTCTTC.

This chain connects TRBV28 to TRBJ2-7, with 12 bases fitting TRBD1. In germline, CDR1 is MDHEN, CDR2 SYDVKM. The CDR3 runs 16 residues. After removal of 3 bases from V and 7 bases from J, the junction contained 10 bases not matched to a gene. CDR3 bases: TGTGCCAGCAGTTTGCTTCCGGGACAGGGGGCGGGTGAGCAGTACTTC. Protein sequence: CASSLLPGQGAGEQYF.

This chain links TRBV9 with TRBJ1-5; D gene ambiguous. V lost 0 bases and J 3 bases, leaving 10 bases between the germline ends. Germline loops: CDR1 SGDLS, CDR2 YYNGEE. The CDR3 is made up of 15 amino acids. The CDR3 DNA sequence: TGTGCCAGCAGCGTAGGTTCGGGATACAATCAGCCCCAGCATTTT. Residues: CASSVGSGYNQPQHF.

As DNA, the CDR3 is TGCGCCAGCAGCTCCTCCGCGGGCAGTGCCACTGAAGCTTTCTTT. It translates to CASSSSAGSATEAFF. The rearrangement uses TRBV5-1 and TRBJ1-1; D gene ambiguous. Trimming stripped 3 bases from V and 4 bases from J, with 16 bases between. This CDR3 spans 15 amino acids. CDR1 SGHRS and CDR2 YFSETQ come from the germline V gene. The entire variable domain, with the rest obtained from reference TRBV5-1 and TRBJ1-1, is as follows: KAGVTQTPRYLIKTRGQQVTLSCSPISGHRSVSWYQQTPGQGLQFLFEYFSETQRNKGNFPGRFSGRQFSNSRSEMNVSTLELGDSALYLCASSSSAGSATEAFFGQGTRLTVV.

Only a few counts were recorded for this clone. The J gene is TRBJ2-3, the V gene TRBV2; 7 bases align to TRBD1. The germline CDR1 and CDR2 sequences are SNHLY and FYNNEI. The CDR3 runs 14 residues. Losses at the gene ends were 11 bases for V and 4 bases for J; bases not matched to a gene: 12. CDR3 residues: CAGKQGIRPDTQYF. The CDR3 region has the DNA TGTGCCGGGAAACAGGGGATCCGTCCAGATACGCAGTATTTT. Variable domain in full (rest from reference TRBV2 and TRBJ2-3): EPEVTQTPSHQVTQMGQEVILRCVPISNHLYFYWYRQILGQKVEFLVSFYNNEISEKSEIFDDQFSVERPDGSNFTLKIRSTKLEDSAMYFCAGKQGIRPDTQYFGPGTRLTVL.

The chain links TRBV4-3 to TRBJ1-2; 9 bases are shared with TRBD1. Losses at the gene ends were 3 bases for V and 4 bases for J; bases not matched to a gene: 12. The length of the CDR3 is 17 residues. Looked up from germline, CDR1 is LGHNA and CDR2 is YSLEER. In DNA form, the CDR3 reads TGCGCCAGCAGCCAGGTCGACAGGGGGGCGACACTCTATGGCTACACCTTC. It translates to CASSQVDRGATLYGYTF.

V is TRBV5-1 and J is TRBJ1-4; a possible D gene is TRBD1 (6 bases). Germline V gene data show CDR1 as SGHRS and CDR2 as YFSETQ. CDR3 size: 15 residues. Trimming cost V 4 bases and J 4 bases, with 14 bases left between them. This chain's CDR3 is CASSLGGYSNEKLFF. The CDR3 coding sequence is TGCGCCAGCAGCCTGGGGGGCTACAGTAATGAAAAACTGTTTTTT.

As to this clone: Other DNA sequences in this sample translate to the same CDR3. The chain uses TRBV18 and TRBJ1-2; the D is unclear. Germline V gene sequence: CDR1 KGHSH, CDR2 LQKENI. The CDR3 length is 13 residues. Trimming cost V 3 bases and J 2 bases, with 7 bases left between them. Here the CDR3 reads CASSPDKNYGYTF. The CDR3 nucleotides read TGTGCCAGCTCACCCGACAAGAACTATGGCTACACCTTC. The full variable domain, with the rest looked up from reference TRBV18 and TRBJ1-2, is NAGVMQNPRHLVRRRGQEARLRCSPMKGHSHVYWYRQLPEEGLKFMVYLQKENIIDESGMPKERFSAEFPKEGPSILRIQQVVRGDSAAYFCASSPDKNYGYTFGSGTRLTVV.

The V call is TRBV30, the J call TRBJ1-2; no firm D call. V lost 3 bases to trimming and J lost 1 base, with 12 bases between them. This CDR3 is built from 14 residues. CDR1 GTSNPN and CDR2 SVGIG come from the germline V gene (reference sequence). CDR3: CAWRKQQLNYGYTF. Written as DNA, the CDR3 is TGTGCCTGGAGGAAACAGCAGCTTAACTATGGCTACACCTTC.

This clone was picked up one time. The gene calls are TRBV19 and TRBJ1-1; D call uncertain. This CDR3 contains 14 residues. The germline V gene has CDR1 LNHDA and CDR2 SQIVND (reference sequence). V lost 7 bases, J lost 2 bases, and 14 bases lay in between. The CDR3 is CASTEPGTNTEAFF. The CDR3 DNA sequence: TGTGCCAGTACCGAACCGGGTACCAACACTGAAGCTTTCTTT.

The chain recombines TRBV29-1 with TRBJ2-2; TRBD1 aligns across 7 bases. The V segment lost 7 bases and the J segment 1 base; nucleotides outside the gene matches: 6. Germline V lookup: CDR1 SQVTM, CDR2 ANQGSEA. This CDR3 spans 14 amino acids. The CDR3 sequence is CSARGSLNTGELFF. CDR3 in DNA: TGCAGCGCCAGGGGGTCATTGAACACCGGGGAGCTGTTTTTT.

The rearrangement joins TRBV9 to TRBJ1-2, with D perhaps matching TRBD1 (5 bases). This CDR3 contains 13 residues. Germline CDR1 reads SGDLS; CDR2 reads YYNGEE. V lost 0 bases and J 6 bases, leaving 9 bases between the germline ends. The CDR3 DNA sequence: TGTGCCAGCAGCGTAGCTCCAGGGAATGGCTACACCTTC. Translated: CASSVAPGNGYTF.

The chain uses TRBV2 and TRBJ1-6; D remains unclear. Germline loops: CDR1 SNHLY, CDR2 FYNNEI. This CDR3 has 15 residues. Deletions cut 1 base from V and 3 bases from J, with 7 bases between. CDR3 sequence (DNA): TGTGCCAGCAGTGAAGAAGGGAGCTATAATTCACCCCTCCACTTT. This sequence encodes CASSEEGSYNSPLHF.

As regards this clone: Germline is not matched at one junction end, which may reflect a read error. At the DNA level, this CDR3 is encoded by other sequences in the same sample as well. The chain recombines TRBV14 with TRBJ1-4; a possible D gene is TRBD1 (5 bases). Germline CDR1 and CDR2: SGHDN and FVKESK. The CDR3 has 16 residues. The DNA of the CDR3 is TGTGCTAGCAGCCAAGCAGGGCCGATCTACAATGAAAAACTGTTTTTT. Translation: CASSQAGPIYNEKLFF.

The V gene is TRBV4-2, the J gene TRBJ2-1, with D tentatively TRBD2 (5 bases). From germline, CDR1 is LGHNA and CDR2 YNFKEQ. V shed 1 base and J shed 3 bases, with 7 bases lying between them. This CDR3 region has 14 residues. The CDR3 coding sequence is TGTGCCAGCAGCCAAGCCCGGGACTACAATGAGCAGTTCTTC. It codes for CASSQARDYNEQFF.

V gene TRBV6-5 combines with J gene TRBJ2-3, with 8 bases that match TRBD2. V was clipped by 0 bases and J by 8 bases; unmatched bases: 7. Germline CDR1 is MNHEY and CDR2 is SVGAGI. The CDR3 is 15 amino acids. CDR3 amino acids: CASSYSGTSIRTQYF. The CDR3, as DNA: TGTGCCAGCAGTTACTCCGGGACTAGTATCCGTACGCAGTATTTT.

This chain joins TRBV28 and TRBJ2-7; D gene uncertain. The CDR3 totals 11 residues. V was shortened by 5 bases and J by 2 bases, with 4 bases between the two germline ends. Per germline, CDR1 MDHEN and CDR2 SYDVKM. CDR3 bases: TGTGCCAGCAGTCGCGCCTACGAGCAGTACTTC. It yields the protein CASSRAYEQYF.

This rearrangement joins TRBV28 to TRBJ1-6; 7 bases are a match to TRBD1. This CDR3 region has 15 residues. V shed 5 bases, J shed 7 bases, and the junction held 8 bases outside the gene matches. CDR1 and CDR2 from the germline V gene are MDHEN and SYDVKM. The CDR3 region is CASSPGTGENSPLHF. CDR3 nucleotides: TGTGCCAGCAGTCCAGGAACAGGGGAAAATTCACCCCTCCACTTT.

The V call is TRBV12-3 or TRBV12-4, the J call TRBJ2-3; 8 bases are shared with TRBD2. CDR3 length: 13 amino acids. The trim removed 0 bases at V and 10 bases at J, leaving 3 bases unmatched. The CDR3 loop reads CASSLALGGAQYF. The CDR3 DNA reads as TGTGCCAGCAGTTTAGCGCTCGGGGGGGCGCAGTATTTT.

The chain employs TRBV5-1 and TRBJ2-1, with a possible D match to TRBD1 (5 bases). Deletions cut 1 base from V and 10 bases from J, with 12 bases between. Germline V CDR1 and CDR2: SGHRS, YFSETQ. The CDR3 is made up of 13 amino acids. In DNA, the CDR3 is TGCGCCAGCAGCTTGCAGGGTCTAGAAGAGCAGTTCTTC. Translated: CASSLQGLEEQFF.

The CDR3 region has the DNA TGTGCCAGTAGTATCCTGCTGGGGGGACCGCCCACGGGCTACACCTTC. This translates into CASSILLGGPPTGYTF. This chain uses TRBV19 with TRBJ1-2, with a possible D match to TRBD1 (5 bases). Germline V lookup: CDR1 LNHDA, CDR2 SQIVND (reference sequence). CDR3 length equals 16 residues. With 3 bases removed from V and 8 bases from J, the gap between germline ends came to 22 bases.

The chain combines TRBV19 with TRBJ1-6, with 7 bases that match TRBD1. V was pared by 2 bases and J by 6 bases, with 10 bases of the junction left unmatched. The CDR3 consists of 17 residues. The germline CDR1 and CDR2 sequences are LNHDA and SQIVND (reference sequence). For the CDR3, the DNA is TGTGCCAGTAGTATACAGACAGGGATGACTCTTAATTCACCCCTCCACTTT. Its translation: CASSIQTGMTLNSPLHF.